This entry is about one T cell receptor beta chain. These data originate in a study of T cell changes during pregnancy in multiple sclerosis. V was trimmed by 4 bases and J by 4 bases, leaving 8 bases between them. CDR3 length: 12 residues. Germline CDR1 reads SGHTS; CDR2 reads YDEGEE. Method: immunoSEQ multiplex PCR; TCRdb's copy keeps in-frame clones and lacks some. Among about 24,000 clones, roughly 89% were seen once, and the ten largest hold approximately 8%. Specimen: CD8+ T cells from peripheral blood mononuclear cells, collected in the first trimester of pregnancy. This chain uses TRBV5-8 with TRBJ1-2, with D hard to call. This TCR derives from a female donor in good health, enrolled as a control in a pregnancy study. The CDR3 nucleotides read TGTGCCAGCAGCCCCGGAGCCTATGGCTACACCTTC. Encoded protein: CASSPGAYGYTF.